This TCR beta chain was recorded in a study of immune evolution from preneoplasia to lung adenocarcinoma. Study-wide results and limits: KRAS-mutant nodules had the highest T cell clonality. Normal lung had highest clonality; later lesions appeared denser, more diverse.

The V and J ends lost 6 bases and 0 bases respectively, with 20 bases between them. Germline V gene lookup returns CDR1 SGHRS and CDR2 YFSETQ. This CDR3 is 17 amino acids long. Comments on this clone: Its target is unknown.

The table came from immunoSEQ multiplex PCR; TCRdb's copy has only in-frame clones and leaves some out. This table has some 41,000 clones, 65% to 80% appearing once. Resections took place in Japan or China from about 2014 to 2017. Histologic diagnosis was independently verified by two lung pathologists. This chain joins TRBV5-1 and TRBJ2-3; no firm D call. The sequence came from a person between 55 and 69 years old with lung adenocarcinoma. Sequenced sample: FFPE invasive lung adenocarcinoma tissue. The CDR3 sequence: CASTQGAPARSTDTQYF. CDR3 DNA: TGCGCCAGCACCCAAGGAGCCCCCGCGCGGAGCACAGATACGCAGTATTTT.